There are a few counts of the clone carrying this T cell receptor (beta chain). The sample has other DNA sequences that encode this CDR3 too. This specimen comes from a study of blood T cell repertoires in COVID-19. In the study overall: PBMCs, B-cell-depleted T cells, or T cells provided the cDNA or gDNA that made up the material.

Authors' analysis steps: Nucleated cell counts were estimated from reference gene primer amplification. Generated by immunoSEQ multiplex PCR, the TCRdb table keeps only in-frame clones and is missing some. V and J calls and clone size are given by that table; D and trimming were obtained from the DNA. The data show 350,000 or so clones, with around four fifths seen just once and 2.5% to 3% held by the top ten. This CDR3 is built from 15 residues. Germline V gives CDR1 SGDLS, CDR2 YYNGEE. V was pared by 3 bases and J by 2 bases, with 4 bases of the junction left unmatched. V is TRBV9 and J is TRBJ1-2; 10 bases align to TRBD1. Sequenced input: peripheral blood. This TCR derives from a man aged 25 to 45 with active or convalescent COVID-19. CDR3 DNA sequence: TGTGCCAGCAGCGAGCGGGGACAGGGGAACTATGGCTACACCTTC. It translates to CASSERGQGNYGYTF.